Shown below are 10 T cell receptor beta chains from a single sample sequenced in a study of molecular identifiers for immune sequencing clone quantification. TCRdb passed the PCR reads through MiXCR, listing each CDR3 protein once. Of 300,000 to 400,000 distinct CDR3 sequences in the sample, 20% to 25% were seen once. The sample comprised naive CD8+ T cells from blood, with Jurkat cell RNA spiked in. This sample's subset: FACS-sorted CD8+CD4-CCR7+CD45RA+ naive T cells. The receptors were sampled from a human donor in good health. Some libraries in this study had Jurkat cell RNA spiked in.

This clonotype was counted between two and nine times. The chain carries TRBV16 and TRBJ1-4; TRBD1 matches at 8 bases. The germline V gene has CDR1 KGHSY and CDR2 FQNENV. The CDR3 spans 15 residues. V was pared by 6 bases and J by 2 bases, with 5 bases of the junction left unmatched. CDR3 region: CASSQQGGTNEKLFF. The CDR3 DNA follows: TGTGCCAGCAGTCAACAGGGGGGCACTAATGAAAAACTGTTTTTT. The entire variable domain, with the rest obtained from reference TRBV16 and TRBJ1-4, is as follows: GEEVAQTPKHLVRGEGQKAKLYCAPIKGHSYVFWYQQVLKNEFKFLISFQNENVFDETGMPKERFSAKCLPNSPCSLEIQATKLEDSAVYFCASSQQGGTNEKLFFGSGTQLSVL.

The table lists this clonotype with many counts. The gene calls are TRBV7-9 and TRBJ2-6; D possibly corresponds to TRBD1 (6 bases). This CDR3 is 17 amino acids long. The V and J ends lost 1 base and 9 bases respectively, with 19 bases between them. Germline loops: CDR1 SEHNR, CDR2 FQNEAQ (reference sequence). The CDR3 is CASSLGSRGDSVNVLTF. CDR3 coding DNA: TGTGCCAGCAGCTTAGGGTCCAGGGGCGACTCGGTCAACGTCCTGACTTTC.

This clonotype has ten or more counts. The chain couples TRBV20-1 to TRBJ1-3, with 11 nucleotides matching TRBD1. Per the germline V gene, CDR1 is DFQATT and CDR2 is SNEGSKA (reference sequence). V gave up 6 bases and J gave up 2 bases; unmatched junction bases: 6. The CDR3 runs 15 residues. DNA of the CDR3: TGCAGTGCAACGGACAGGGGGCTTGCTGGAAACACCATATATTTT. Protein product: CSATDRGLAGNTIYF.

The table lists this clonotype with many counts. The chain is built from TRBV13 and TRBJ1-1; a possible D gene is TRBD1 (5 bases). Germline-derived CDR1 and CDR2 are PRHDT and FYEKMQ (reference sequence). Trimming pared 1 base from V and 8 bases from J, leaving 17 bases between. There are 15 residues in the CDR3. CDR3 amino acids: CASSLELQDSSEAFF. The CDR3 DNA follows: TGTGCCAGCAGCTTAGAACTACAGGATTCCTCCGAAGCTTTCTTT.

This clonotype has more than one count but fewer than ten. V usage is TRBV30 and J usage is TRBJ1-3, with D unclear. The V end lost 0 bases, the J end lost 3 bases, and 12 bases lay between the germline ends. Germline V gene data show CDR1 as GTSNPN and CDR2 as SVGIG (reference sequence). The CDR3 sequence is 15 residues long. In nucleotides, the CDR3 is TGTGCCTGGAGTGTACTTGCCGGCCTTGGAAACACCATATATTTT. It yields the protein CAWSVLAGLGNTIYF.

The rearrangement uses TRBV4-1 and TRBJ1-2; TRBD1 might be the D (6 bases). The CDR3 sequence is 14 residues long. Germline lookup yields CDR1 MGHRA and CDR2 YSYEKL. V shed 0 bases and J shed 3 bases, with 8 bases lying between them. CDR3 loop: CASSQDRGYYGYTF. The CDR3 DNA is TGCGCCAGCAGCCAAGATAGGGGGTACTATGGCTACACCTTC.

This clonotype has a count of ten or more. This sequence joins TRBV12-3 or TRBV12-4 and TRBJ2-5; 7 bases are shared with TRBD1. The CDR3 has 14 residues. Trimming at V came to 6 bases and at J to 0 bases, leaving 4 bases not matched to a gene. In DNA, the CDR3 is TGTGCCAGCAGCGGACAGGAGGACCAAGAGACCCAGTACTTC. It encodes CASSGQEDQETQYF.

This clonotype was picked up many times. The chain carries TRBV5-6 and TRBJ2-1; 7 bases are a match to TRBD1. J lost 6 bases, V lost 0 bases, and 9 bases had no gene match. The CDR3 consists of 16 residues. Looked up from germline, CDR1 is SGHDT and CDR2 is YYEEEE. This CDR3 is CASSLGPGQRLNEQFF. Here the CDR3 DNA reads TGTGCCAGCAGCTTGGGCCCGGGACAGCGGCTCAATGAGCAGTTCTTC.

The table lists this clonotype with many counts. The rearrangement uses TRBV12-3 or TRBV12-4 and TRBJ1-1; D gene uncertain. Trimming removed 2 bases at V and 0 bases at J, with 10 bases between. The CDR3 length is 15 residues. CDR3 DNA sequence: TGTGCCAGCAGTTTATCTCAGTACATGAACACTGAAGCTTTCTTT. It yields the protein CASSLSQYMNTEAFF.

V and J are TRBV7-9 and TRBJ1-4; 8 bases are shared with TRBD1. V shed 5 bases, J shed 6 bases, and the junction held 11 bases outside the gene matches. CDR3 length: 16 amino acids. Germline V gene data show CDR1 as SEHNR and CDR2 as FQNEAQ (reference sequence). This CDR3 is CASSTGQEAADEKLFF. In nucleotides, the CDR3 is TGTGCCAGCAGCACGGGACAGGAGGCCGCCGATGAAAAACTGTTTTTT.